Listed below are T cell receptor beta chains from one sample, sequenced in a study. TCRdb redid the calling of the 5' RACE reads with MiXCR, one entry per CDR3 protein. The repertoire has approximately 40,000 distinct CDR3 sequences, 30% of them found once; the top ten carry 4% to 4.5%. Source material: tumor-infiltrating memory CD4+ T cells sorted from the breast tumor. These receptors all come from a female donor with breast cancer. Both conserved end residues are part of each CDR3. A D gene is named only where the DNA matches it firmly. The size of a clone is reported for some rows only, either as once, few or many, or as a class for expanded clones.

>13|TRBV20-1|TRBD2|TRBJ2-3|NA
CSGEGGSTDTQYF
TGCAGTGGGGAGGGCGGGAGCACAGATACGCAGTATTTT
>14|TRBV4-2|NA|TRBJ2-7|many
CASSQGQVSYEQYF
TGTGCCAGCAGCCAAGGGCAAGTCTCCTACGAGCAGTACTTC
>13|TRBV5-4|TRBD1|TRBJ2-5|many
CASSSGTEETQYF
TGTGCCAGCAGCTCCGGGACAGAAGAGACCCAGTACTTC
>15|TRBV29-1|NA|TRBJ2-7|few
CSVEHRGGKTSEQYF
TGCAGCGTTGAACACAGAGGGGGTAAGACCTCCGAGCAGTACTTC
>15|TRBV4-1|NA|TRBJ1-5|few
CASSQDQGNWQPQHF
TGCGCCAGCAGCCAAGATCAGGGGAATTGGCAGCCCCAGCATTTT
>14|TRBV7-9|NA|TRBJ2-7|NA
CASSPEGGLYEQYF
TGTGCCAGCAGCCCCGAGGGGGGCTTATACGAGCAGTACTTC
>17|TRBV4-2|TRBD2|TRBJ2-2|NA
CASSQDLGAGPTGEPFF
TGTGCCAGCAGCCAAGATCTCGGAGCGGGACCGACCGGGGAGCCGTTTTTT
>12|TRBV9|NA|TRBJ1-1|NA
CASSGRGPEAFF
TGTGCCAGCAGCGGGCGGGGTCCTGAAGCTTTCTTT
>15|TRBV4-2|NA|TRBJ2-5|few
CASSQTPSDGETQYF
TGTGCCAGCAGCCAAACCCCTAGCGATGGGGAGACCCAGTACTTC
>16|TRBV7-3|TRBD1|TRBJ2-3|many
CASSYDRVSSTDTQYF
TGTGCCAGCAGCTACGACAGGGTATCTAGCACAGATACGCAGTATTTT
>13|TRBV20-1|NA|TRBJ2-7|few
CSASQREPYEQYF
TGCAGTGCTAGTCAAAGGGAGCCCTACGAGCAGTACTTC
>15|TRBV7-6|TRBD2|TRBJ2-3|many
CASSPRGGYADTQYF
TGTGCCAGCAGCCCTCGGGGAGGGTACGCAGATACGCAGTATTTT
>17|TRBV5-1|NA|TRBJ2-2|few
CASSLAGQGRNTGELFF
TGCGCCAGCAGCTTGGCTGGGCAGGGGCGAAACACCGGGGAGCTGTTTTTT
>11|TRBV24-1|NA|TRBJ2-2|NA
CATKYTGELFF
TGTGCCACCAAGTACACCGGGGAGCTGTTTTTT
>15|TRBV6-5|NA|TRBJ1-1|many
CASSYGGPTRTEAFF
TGTGCCAGCAGTTACGGGGGCCCAACCCGCACTGAAGCTTTCTTT
>13|TRBV6-6|NA|TRBJ1-6|few
CASSQDDNSPLHF
TGTGCCAGCAGTCAGGACGATAATTCACCCCTCCACTTT
>16|TRBV7-2|NA|TRBJ2-7|NA
CASSFRWTVDSYEQYF
TGTGCCAGCAGCTTCAGGTGGACAGTTGACTCCTACGAGCAGTACTTC
>14|TRBV5-1|NA|TRBJ2-3|many
CATKMEGSSDTQYF
TGCGCCACCAAAATGGAGGGTTCCTCAGATACGCAGTATTTT
>14|TRBV12-3/TRBV12-4|TRBD2|TRBJ2-1|NA
CTSTLAGGNNEQFF
TGTACCAGCACTTTAGCGGGAGGGAACAATGAGCAGTTCTTC
>13|TRBV5-4|TRBD1|TRBJ1-2|few
CASSTQGLVGYTF
TGTGCCAGCAGTACACAGGGGTTGGTCGGCTACACCTTC
>15|TRBV12-3/TRBV12-4|TRBD2|TRBJ2-3|few
CAGSPLAGVGDTQYF
TGTGCCGGCAGCCCTCTAGCGGGAGTGGGGGATACGCAGTATTTT
>15|TRBV4-1|NA|TRBJ2-1|many
CASSQVRRDKGEQFF
TGCGCCAGCAGCCAAGTTCGCCGGGACAAGGGTGAGCAGTTCTTC
>12|TRBV29-1|NA|TRBJ1-2|NA
CSSLGEDYGYTF
TGCAGCTCCCTAGGGGAGGACTATGGCTACACCTTC
>16|TRBV20-1|TRBD1|TRBJ2-6|NA
CSATGTGWSGANVLTF
TGCAGTGCAACGGGGACAGGGTGGTCTGGGGCCAACGTCCTGACTTTC
>13|TRBV6-5|NA|TRBJ2-7|many
CASSYSRGYEQYF
TGTGCCAGCAGTTACTCACGAGGGTACGAGCAGTACTTC
>14|TRBV6-5|TRBD1|TRBJ2-5|few
CASSYRGGRETQYF
TGTGCCAGCAGTTACAGAGGGGGCCGGGAGACCCAGTACTTC
>15|TRBV20-1|NA|TRBJ2-3|many
CSATPKQGRKDTQYF
TGCAGTGCTACCCCTAAACAGGGAAGAAAAGATACGCAGTATTTT
>12|TRBV20-1|NA|TRBJ2-7|NA
CSAIPGGHEQYF
TGCAGTGCGATCCCCGGGGGGCACGAGCAGTACTTC
>11|TRBV27|NA|TRBJ1-1|few
CASSVRGEAFF
TGTGCCAGCAGTGTCAGGGGCGAAGCTTTCTTT
>15|TRBV13|NA|TRBJ2-1|NA
CAGSLGGRAADEQFF
TGTGCCGGCAGCTTAGGAGGAAGAGCAGCCGATGAGCAGTTCTTC
>14|TRBV20-1|NA|TRBJ2-5|few
CSARATTGGETQYF
TGCAGTGCTAGAGCTACTACCGGGGGAGAGACCCAGTACTTC
>16|TRBV5-6|TRBD1|TRBJ1-1|NA
CASSVGQGAVNTEAFF
TGTGCCAGCAGCGTGGGACAGGGGGCCGTGAACACTGAAGCTTTCTTT
>14|TRBV7-2|NA|TRBJ1-2|medium-sized
CASSLRRRNYGYTF
TGTGCCAGCAGCTTAAGACGACGGAACTATGGCTACACCTTC
>15|TRBV7-9|NA|TRBJ2-2|NA
CASSRSGTATGELFF
TGTGCCAGCAGCCGAAGCGGGACAGCCACCGGGGAGCTGTTTTTT
>16|TRBV30|TRBD2|TRBJ2-2|NA
CAWSYKTSGNTGELFF
TGTGCCTGGAGCTACAAGACTAGCGGGAACACCGGGGAGCTGTTTTTT
>13|TRBV28|NA|TRBJ2-7|many
CASTIDRLGEQYF
TGTGCCAGCACTATTGACAGGTTAGGCGAGCAGTACTTC
>17|TRBV19|NA|TRBJ1-5|NA
CASSSSAGRYSNQPQHF
TGTGCCAGTAGTTCTTCGGCCGGACGTTATAGCAATCAGCCCCAGCATTTT
>16|TRBV15|NA|TRBJ1-4|NA
CATSRDRVSGNEKLFF
TGTGCCACCAGCAGAGATCGGGTTTCGGGGAATGAAAAACTGTTTTTT
>14|TRBV9|NA|TRBJ2-2|NA
CASNIQGNTGELFF
TGTGCCAGCAACATCCAGGGGAACACCGGGGAGCTGTTTTTT
>17|TRBV5-1|TRBD2|TRBJ2-3|few
CASSFGMTSGGTDTQYF
TGCGCCAGCAGCTTCGGGATGACTAGCGGAGGCACAGATACGCAGTATTTT
>17|TRBV4-1|NA|TRBJ2-7|NA
CASSQDSTGMEWDEQYF
TGCGCCAGCAGCCAAGATAGTACAGGGATGGAGTGGGACGAGCAGTACTTC
>12|TRBV9|TRBD1|TRBJ2-7|NA
CARSADRDEQYF
TGTGCCAGGAGCGCGGACAGGGACGAGCAGTACTTC
>15|TRBV9|NA|TRBJ2-7|NA
CASSVAAGQTYEQYF
TGTGCCAGCAGCGTAGCGGCGGGACAGACCTACGAGCAGTACTTC
>13|TRBV4-1|NA|TRBJ1-3|large
CASSQERGNTIYF
TGCGCCAGCAGCCAAGAGAGAGGAAACACCATATATTTT
>14|TRBV7-2|TRBD2|TRBJ2-7|NA
CASSLSGRLNEQYF
TGTGCCAGCAGCTTAAGCGGGAGGTTAAACGAGCAGTACTTC
>15|TRBV4-3|NA|TRBJ2-5|few
CASSQDVGRQETQYF
TGCGCCAGCAGCCAAGATGTTGGCCGCCAAGAGACCCAGTACTTC
>15|TRBV3-1|NA|TRBJ2-7|NA
CASSQDLSGSYEQYF
TGTGCCAGCAGCCAAGATCTTTCCGGGTCCTACGAGCAGTACTTC
>16|TRBV18|NA|TRBJ1-6|NA
CASSPSRTYGNSPLHF
TGTGCCAGCTCACCAAGTAGAACCTACGGGAATTCACCCCTCCACTTT
>13|TRBV27|TRBD1|TRBJ1-5|few
CASSLTGAQPQHF
TGTGCCAGCAGCCTCACAGGGGCCCAGCCCCAGCATTTT
>13|TRBV20-1|NA|TRBJ1-2|few
CSAKGGGDYGYTF
TGCAGTGCTAAGGGGGGGGGGGACTATGGCTACACCTTC
>14|TRBV20-1|NA|TRBJ1-3|NA
CSARDDRTGNTIYF
TGCAGTGCTAGAGATGACAGAACAGGAAACACCATATATTTT
>14|TRBV7-2|TRBD1|TRBJ1-2|few
CASSFDRGFYGYTF
TGTGCCAGCAGCTTCGACAGGGGCTTCTATGGCTACACCTTC
>14|TRBV5-1|NA|TRBJ2-5|NA
CASSSHPGQETQYF
TGCGCCAGCAGCTCCCATCCGGGGCAAGAGACCCAGTACTTC
>16|TRBV4-2|TRBD2|TRBJ2-5|NA
CASGRLAGGRQETQYF
TGTGCCTCCGGGCGACTAGCGGGAGGAAGGCAAGAGACCCAGTACTTC
>12|TRBV7-9|NA|TRBJ2-1|NA
CASSPRNNEQFF
TGTGCCAGCAGCCCGAGAAACAATGAGCAGTTCTTC
>13|TRBV27|NA|TRBJ2-7|NA
CASSYDLSYEQYF
TGTGCCAGCAGTTACGACCTCTCCTACGAGCAGTACTTC
>14|TRBV5-1|NA|TRBJ2-7|many
CASSLFPDSYEQYF
TGCGCCAGCAGCTTGTTCCCGGACTCCTACGAGCAGTACTTC
>15|TRBV5-1|TRBD2|TRBJ2-1|NA
CAGSLEPAGGNEQFF
TGCGCCGGCAGCTTGGAGCCAGCGGGGGGGAACGAGCAGTTCTTC
>14|TRBV11-2|TRBD1|TRBJ2-1|NA
CASSLTGGGGEQFF
TGTGCCAGCAGCTTGACAGGGGGAGGAGGTGAGCAGTTCTTC
>17|TRBV12-3/TRBV12-4|TRBD1|TRBJ1-5|few
CASSSLPLRGPDQPQHF
TGTGCCAGCAGTTCCCTGCCTCTCAGGGGGCCGGATCAGCCCCAGCATTTT